The rows below give T cell receptor beta chains drawn from one sample of a study of T cell repertoires in cytomegalovirus infection. TCRdb called the reads again in MiXCR, with one record for every CDR3 protein. Among about 920,000 distinct CDR3 sequences, roughly 30% were seen once, and the ten largest hold over 11%. Their antigen targets remain unknown. This sample comprised cultured CD8+ T cells from PBMCs, obtained from culture after CMV antigen stimulation. Every receptor here comes from a human donor in good health (CMV status not recorded). Some clones in this sample may be carry-over from other donors' samples. Both conserved end residues are part of each CDR3. D genes are given only for firm matches. Only part of the rows carry a size: once, few, many, or a class if the clone is expanded.

TRBV2,.,.,TRBJ1-2,CASKTSGYTF,TGTGCCAGCAAGACTTCAGGCTACACCTTC
TRBV6-2/TRBV6-3,.,few,TRBJ1-5,CASSYLDDSNQPQHF,TGTGCCAGCAGTTACCTGGATGATAGCAATCAGCCCCAGCATTTT
TRBV4-1,TRBD1,.,TRBJ2-7,CASSQRPGQGAYEQYF,TGCGCCAGCAGCCAGAGACCGGGACAGGGGGCTTACGAGCAGTACTTC
TRBV18,.,few,TRBJ2-7,CASSPLNRHPNEQYF,TGTGCCAGCTCACCACTTAACAGACACCCTAATGAGCAGTACTTC
TRBV24-1,.,.,TRBJ2-3,CATSGAGRLGTDTQYF,TGTGCCACCAGTGGGGCGGGGCGTTTGGGCACAGATACGCAGTATTTT
TRBV7-6,.,many,TRBJ1-1,CASSPLTGNTEAFF,TGTGCCAGCAGCCCGTTGACTGGGAACACTGAAGCTTTCTTT
TRBV5-1,TRBD2,.,TRBJ2-5,CASSLGLAGGLQETQYF,TGCGCCAGCAGCTTGGGACTAGCGGGGGGGCTCCAAGAGACCCAGTACTTC
TRBV6-6,.,.,TRBJ2-3,CASTRPEGPTDTQYF,TGTGCCAGCACCCGACCGGAGGGGCCCACAGATACGCAGTATTTT
TRBV28,TRBD1,.,TRBJ2-5,CASSLFSDRVGETQYF,TGTGCCAGCAGTTTATTCTCTGACAGGGTCGGGGAGACCCAGTACTTC
TRBV20-1,.,few,TRBJ2-1,CSARQTTDWSSYNEQFF,TGCAGTGCTAGACAAACAACGGACTGGAGCTCCTACAATGAGCAGTTCTTC
TRBV12-3/TRBV12-4,TRBD1,many,TRBJ2-1,CASRANRGNEQFF,TGTGCCAGCAGGGCCAACAGGGGCAATGAGCAGTTCTTC
TRBV7-2,.,.,TRBJ2-1,CASSLRLGNEQFF,TGTGCCAGCAGCCTGAGGTTGGGGAATGAGCAGTTCTTC
TRBV19,.,many,TRBJ1-3,CASSSPGADTIYF,TGTGCCAGTAGTTCACCGGGGGCCGACACCATATATTTT
TRBV7-2,TRBD1,many,TRBJ1-2,CASSSRDREHYGYTF,TGTGCCAGCAGCTCCCGGGACAGGGAGCACTATGGCTACACCTTC
TRBV6-5,.,.,TRBJ2-7,CASSSGHTSSYEQYF,TGTGCCAGCAGTTCGGGACATACGAGCTCCTACGAGCAGTACTTC
TRBV5-4,.,few,TRBJ2-3,CASILRDTQYF,TGTGCCAGCATCCTCAGAGATACGCAGTATTTT
TRBV6-5,TRBD2,.,TRBJ2-3,CASSYSSGGSTDTQYF,TGTGCCAGCAGTTACTCCTCGGGGGGGAGCACAGATACGCAGTATTTT
TRBV9,.,.,TRBJ2-1,CASSSRVNSYNEQFF,TGTGCCAGCAGCTCCCGGGTCAACTCCTACAATGAGCAGTTCTTC
TRBV7-3,TRBD2,many,TRBJ2-3,CASSPLLAGGPTDTQYF,TGTGCCAGCAGCCCCTTACTAGCGGGGGGGCCCACAGATACGCAGTATTTT
TRBV19,TRBD1,.,TRBJ2-1,CASSILGQGNSREQFF,TGTGCCAGTAGTATCCTGGGACAGGGTAATTCGCGTGAGCAGTTCTTC
TRBV5-5,.,many,TRBJ2-1,CASSSVAEGNEQFF,TGTGCCAGCAGCTCGGTGGCAGAAGGAAATGAGCAGTTCTTC
TRBV5-5,.,few,TRBJ2-7,CASSPEPSYEQYF,TGTGCCAGCAGCCCCGAGCCGTCCTACGAGCAGTACTTC
TRBV7-9,.,few,TRBJ1-1,CASSLGREWNTEAFF,TGTGCCAGCAGCTTAGGTAGGGAATGGAACACTGAAGCTTTCTTT
TRBV5-1,.,few,TRBJ2-7,CASSFGSGSYEQYF,TGCGCCAGCAGCTTCGGATCCGGGTCCTACGAGCAGTACTTC
TRBV27,.,.,TRBJ1-5,CASSLSGGYQPQHF,TGTGCCAGCAGTTTGTCGGGGGGGTATCAGCCACAGCATTTT
TRBV7-9,.,.,TRBJ1-4,CASSFSTTNEKLFF,TGTGCCAGCAGTTTCAGTACAACTAATGAAAAACTGTTTTTT
TRBV6-5,.,.,TRBJ2-5,CASSLFDSPERYQETQYF,TGTGCCAGCAGTCTTTTTGACAGTCCAGAGCGATACCAAGAGACCCAGTACTTC
TRBV10-2,.,.,TRBJ1-1,CANSRANTEAFF,TGCGCCAACAGCCGGGCGAACACTGAAGCTTTCTTT
TRBV18,.,few,TRBJ2-2,CASSLNARDRITGELFF,TGTGCCAGCTCACTAAATGCCAGGGATCGTATCACCGGGGAGCTGTTTTTT
TRBV4-1,.,few,TRBJ2-7,CASSQGQLYEQYF,TGCGCCAGCAGCCAAGGACAGCTTTACGAGCAGTACTTC
TRBV5-5,TRBD2,.,TRBJ2-1,CASSSEPGLPYNEQFF,TGTGCCAGCAGCTCAGAACCGGGACTACCCTACAATGAGCAGTTCTTC
TRBV7-6,TRBD1,many,TRBJ1-1,CASSLVGTGDRRSTEAFF,TGTGCCAGCAGCTTAGTTGGGACAGGGGATCGGAGGAGCACTGAAGCTTTCTTT
TRBV20-1,.,.,TRBJ1-6,CSARDLGGSSYNSPLHF,TGCAGTGCTAGAGATCTGGGGGGGAGCTCCTATAATTCACCCCTCCACTTT
TRBV12-3/TRBV12-4,.,few,TRBJ2-3,CASSLMGVADTQYF,TGTGCCAGCAGTTTAATGGGCGTTGCAGATACGCAGTATTTT
TRBV7-9,TRBD2,few,TRBJ2-1,CASSSQRDSRNEQFF,TGTGCCAGCAGCTCGCAGCGGGACTCACGCAATGAGCAGTTCTTC
TRBV2,.,.,TRBJ2-7,CASSLNQSYEQYF,TGTGCCAGCAGCCTAAACCAGAGTTACGAGCAGTACTTC
TRBV6-5,.,.,TRBJ2-3,CAAGTHTQYF,TGTGCCGCAGGGACCCATACGCAGTATTTT
TRBV7-6,.,many,TRBJ2-1,CASSHPDRYNEQFF,TGTGCCAGCAGCCACCCTGACAGATACAATGAGCAGTTCTTC
TRBV7-8,.,.,TRBJ2-2,CASSPLEGGFANTGELFF,TGTGCCAGCAGCCCCCTTGAGGGCGGTTTCGCGAACACCGGGGAGCTGTTTTTT
TRBV20-1,.,few,TRBJ2-5,CSARDWPGETQYF,TGCAGTGCTAGAGATTGGCCTGGGGAGACCCAGTACTTC
TRBV4-1,TRBD2,.,TRBJ2-1,CASSQGPPGAGESYNEQFF,TGCGCCAGCAGCCAAGGTCCCCCGGGAGCGGGGGAGTCCTACAATGAGCAGTTCTTC
TRBV7-8,TRBD1,many,TRBJ2-7,CASSSFGTGLTSYEQYF,TGTGCCAGCAGCTCATTCGGGACAGGGCTTACCTCCTACGAGCAGTACTTC
TRBV2,.,.,TRBJ1-4,CASSGRAATNEKLFF,TGTGCCAGCAGTGGGAGGGCAGCCACTAATGAAAAACTGTTTTTT
TRBV27,.,few,TRBJ2-7,CASFGTDIYEQYF,TGTGCCAGCTTTGGGACGGATATCTACGAGCAGTACTTC
TRBV7-9,.,many,TRBJ1-2,CASSLTFSNYGYTF,TGTGCCAGCAGCTTAACATTCAGTAACTATGGCTACACCTTC
TRBV10-3,TRBD2,.,TRBJ2-1,CAISDGGGYNEQFF,TGTGCCATCAGTGACGGGGGGGGGTACAATGAGCAGTTCTTC
TRBV7-9,.,few,TRBJ2-3,CASSALRDRSTDTQYF,TGTGCCAGCAGCGCTCTGAGAGACAGGAGCACAGATACGCAGTATTTT
TRBV19,.,many,TRBJ1-5,CASSTQGINQPQHF,TGTGCCAGTAGCACCCAGGGGATCAATCAGCCCCAGCATTTT
TRBV27,.,few,TRBJ1-4,CASSLARYSKLFF,TGTGCCAGCAGTTTAGCAAGATATAGCAAACTGTTTTTT
TRBV4-3,TRBD1,few,TRBJ2-6,CARPPGLSGTGSGANVLTF,TGCGCCAGACCACCCGGATTGAGTGGGACAGGCTCTGGGGCCAACGTCCTGACTTTC
TRBV6-6,.,few,TRBJ1-5,CASSRDIYSNQPQHF,TGTGCCAGCAGCCGGGACATATATAGCAATCAGCCCCAGCATTTT
TRBV2,.,.,TRBJ1-2,CASVGINYGYTF,TGTGCCAGCGTGGGGATTAACTATGGCTACACCTTC
TRBV27,.,many,TRBJ2-7,CASSFGPSYEQYF,TGTGCCAGCAGCTTTGGACCCTCCTACGAGCAGTACTTC